This T cell receptor beta chain stems from a study of radiotherapy plus CTLA-4 blockade in lung cancer. General study findings and limits: Reports state that early shifts in blood T cell clones, with interferon-beta, best predicted response.

V lost 4 bases, J lost 6 bases, and 10 bases lay in between. CDR3 length equals 13 residues. The germline V gene encodes CDR1 SEHNR and CDR2 FQNEAQ (reference sequence). This clone has a handful of counts. No antigen is known for it. Measured with immunoSEQ multiplex PCR; TCRdb has only the in-frame clones, and not every one. This table holds about 40,000 clones, 75% to 85% found once. The starting material was peripheral blood, obtained from a patient treated with radiotherapy plus ipilimumab. The chain couples TRBV7-9 to TRBJ2-1; weak D call: TRBD2 (6 bases). The TCR sequence derives from a human donor with non-small cell lung cancer that progressed on radiotherapy plus ipilimumab. CDR3 protein: CASSSRDFNEQFF. CDR3 nucleotides: TGTGCCAGCAGCTCGAGGGACTTCAATGAGCAGTTCTTC.